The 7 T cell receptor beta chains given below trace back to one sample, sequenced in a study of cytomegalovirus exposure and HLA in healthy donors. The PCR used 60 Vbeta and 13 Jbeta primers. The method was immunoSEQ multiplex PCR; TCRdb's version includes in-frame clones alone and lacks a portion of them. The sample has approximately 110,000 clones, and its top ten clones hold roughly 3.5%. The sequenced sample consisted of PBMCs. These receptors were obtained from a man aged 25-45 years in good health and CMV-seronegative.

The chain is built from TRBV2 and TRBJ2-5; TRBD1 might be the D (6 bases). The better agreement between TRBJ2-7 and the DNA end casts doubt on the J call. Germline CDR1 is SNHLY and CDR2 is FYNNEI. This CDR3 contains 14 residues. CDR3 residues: CASSDRTGSDEQYF. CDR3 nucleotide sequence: TGTGCCAGCAGTGACAGAACAGGGTCGGACGAGCAGTACTTC.

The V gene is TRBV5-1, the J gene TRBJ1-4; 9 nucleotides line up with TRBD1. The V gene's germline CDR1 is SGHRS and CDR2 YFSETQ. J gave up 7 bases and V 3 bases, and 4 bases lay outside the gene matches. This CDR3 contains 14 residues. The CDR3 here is CASSSTGGSEKLFF. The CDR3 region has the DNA TGCGCCAGCAGCTCGACAGGGGGTAGTGAAAAACTGTTTTTT.

CDR3 nucleotides: TGTGCCATCAGTGGGACTAGCGGGGGCCATGAGCAGTTCTTC. Its protein is CAISGTSGGHEQFF. The chain joins TRBV10-3 to TRBJ2-1, with 13 bases matching TRBD2. Germline-derived CDR1 and CDR2 are ENHRY and SYGVKD. J lost 8 bases, V lost 4 bases, and 2 bases had no gene match. The CDR3 totals 14 residues.

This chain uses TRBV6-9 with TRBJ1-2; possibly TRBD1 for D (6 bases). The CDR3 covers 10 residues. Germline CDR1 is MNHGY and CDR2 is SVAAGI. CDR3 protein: CSGVGHGYTF. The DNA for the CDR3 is TGTTCAGGGGTGGGGCATGGCTACACCTTC.

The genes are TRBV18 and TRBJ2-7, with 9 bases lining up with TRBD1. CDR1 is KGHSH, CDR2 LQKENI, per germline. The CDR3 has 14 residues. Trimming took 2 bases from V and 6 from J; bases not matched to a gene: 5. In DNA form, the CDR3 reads TGTGCCAGCTCACCAAACAGGGGGCCTCTCGAGCAGTACTTC. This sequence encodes CASSPNRGPLEQYF.

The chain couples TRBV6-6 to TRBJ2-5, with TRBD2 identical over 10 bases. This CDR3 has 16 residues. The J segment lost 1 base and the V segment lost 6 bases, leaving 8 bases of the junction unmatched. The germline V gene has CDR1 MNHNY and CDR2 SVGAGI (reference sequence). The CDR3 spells CASSLASGGSQETQYF. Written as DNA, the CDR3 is TGTGCCAGCAGCCTTGCTAGCGGGGGATCCCAAGAGACCCAGTACTTC.

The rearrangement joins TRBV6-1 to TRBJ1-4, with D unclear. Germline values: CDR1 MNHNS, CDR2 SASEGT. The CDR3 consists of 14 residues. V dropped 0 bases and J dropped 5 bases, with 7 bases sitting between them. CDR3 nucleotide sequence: TGTGCCAGCAGTGAAGCGGGAGACAATGAAAAACTGTTTTTT. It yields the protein CASSEAGDNEKLFF.